This T cell receptor (beta chain) emerged from a study of T cell repertoires in ileal Crohn's disease. Study-level background: Patients had a median approximately 8-year disease duration, and approximately 35% were active smokers. General observations from the study: Compared with CD4 T cells, sorted CD8 cells carried more expanded clones.

Notes on this clone: Its antigen is still unknown.

Measured with immunoSEQ multiplex PCR; TCRdb has only the in-frame clones, and not every one. The table lists about 2,300 clones, around two thirds of them singletons. Adults with ileal or ileocolonic Crohn's disease and an indication for resection were eligible. The CDR3 is 13 residues long. CDR1 MNHEY and CDR2 SMNVEV come from the germline V gene (reference sequence). V was clipped by 7 bases and J by 6 bases, with 14 bases between them. This chain connects TRBV27 to TRBJ2-3, with D uncertain. The sequenced material came from ileal tissue. The sequence was collected from an adult with Crohn's disease. CDR3 amino acids: CASMAYWLDTQYF. The CDR3, as DNA: TGTGCCAGCATGGCATATTGGCTCGATACGCAGTATTTT.